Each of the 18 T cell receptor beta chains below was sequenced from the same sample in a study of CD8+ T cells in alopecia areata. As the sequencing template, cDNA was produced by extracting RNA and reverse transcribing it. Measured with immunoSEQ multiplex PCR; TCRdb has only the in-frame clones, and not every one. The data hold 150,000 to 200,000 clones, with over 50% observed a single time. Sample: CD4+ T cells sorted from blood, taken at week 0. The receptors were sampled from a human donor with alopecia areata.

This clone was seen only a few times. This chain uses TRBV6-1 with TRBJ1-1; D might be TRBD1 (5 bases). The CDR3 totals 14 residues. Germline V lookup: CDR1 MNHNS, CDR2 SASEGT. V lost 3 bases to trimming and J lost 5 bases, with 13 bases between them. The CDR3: CASSERGAETEAFF. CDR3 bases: TGTGCCAGCAGTGAGAGGGGCGCGGAGACTGAAGCTTTCTTT.

The CDR3 sequence: CAGARDLNEKLFF. The CDR3 DNA reads TGTGCCGGAGCCCGGGACCTAAATGAAAAACTGTTTTTT. The rearrangement uses TRBV30 and TRBJ1-4, with a weak D call TRBD1 (5 bases). The CDR3 is made up of 13 amino acids. The V gene lost 8 bases and the J gene lost 5 bases, with 15 bases spanning the gap. Germline values: CDR1 GTSNPN, CDR2 SVGIG (reference sequence). The full variable domain, with the rest looked up from reference TRBV30 and TRBJ1-4, is SQTIHQWPATLVQPVGSPLSLECTVEGTSNPNLYWYRQAAGRGLQLLFYSVGIGQISSEVPQNLSASRPQDRQFILSSKKLLLSDSGFYLCAGARDLNEKLFFGSGTQLSVL.

The CDR3 loop reads CSVSLAGTDTQYF. The CDR3 DNA reads TGCAGCGTTTCGCTAGCGGGTACGGATACGCAGTATTTT. The chain couples TRBV29-1 to TRBJ2-3; 8 nucleotides align to TRBD2. This CDR3 has 13 amino acids. The germline V gene encodes CDR1 SQVTM and CDR2 ANQGSEA. Trimming removed 5 bases from V and 6 bases from J; junction bases left unmatched: 7.

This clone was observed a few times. CDR3 loop: CASSLEPSGETQYF. The CDR3 nucleotides are TGTGCCAGCAGCTTAGAACCTAGCGGAGAGACCCAGTACTTC. The chain is built from TRBV7-2 and TRBJ2-5; 7 bases fit TRBD2. Germline CDR1 SGHTA, CDR2 FQGNSA. With 1 base clipped from V and 4 bases from J, the junction kept 3 bases outside the gene matches. The CDR3 sequence is 14 residues long.

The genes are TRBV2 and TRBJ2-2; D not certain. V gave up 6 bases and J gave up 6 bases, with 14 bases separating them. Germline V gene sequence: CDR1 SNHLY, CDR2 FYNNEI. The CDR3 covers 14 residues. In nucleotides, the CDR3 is TGTGCCAGCAGCTCCGGGCGCCGTCCCGGGGAGCTGTTTTTT. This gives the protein CASSSGRRPGELFF.

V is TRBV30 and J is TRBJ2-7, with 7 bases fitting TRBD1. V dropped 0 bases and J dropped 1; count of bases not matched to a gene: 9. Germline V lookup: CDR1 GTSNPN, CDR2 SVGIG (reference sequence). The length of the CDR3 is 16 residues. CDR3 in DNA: TGTGCCTGGAGTGTACCCCCGGGACAGCGATCCTACGAGCAGTACTTC. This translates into CAWSVPPGQRSYEQYF.

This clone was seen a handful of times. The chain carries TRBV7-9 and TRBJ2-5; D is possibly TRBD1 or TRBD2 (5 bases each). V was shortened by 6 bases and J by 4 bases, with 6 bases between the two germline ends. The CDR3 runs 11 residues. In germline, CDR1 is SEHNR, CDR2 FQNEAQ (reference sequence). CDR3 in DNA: TGTGCCAGCAGGAGGGGAGAGACCCAGTACTTC. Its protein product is CASRRGETQYF.

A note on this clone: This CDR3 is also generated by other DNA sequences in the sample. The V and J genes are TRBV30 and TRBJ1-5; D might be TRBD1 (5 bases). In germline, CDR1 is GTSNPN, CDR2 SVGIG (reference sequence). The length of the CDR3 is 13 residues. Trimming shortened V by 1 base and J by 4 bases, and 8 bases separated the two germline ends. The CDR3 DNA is TGTGCCTGGAGTGGCCAGGGTAATCAGCCCCAGCATTTT. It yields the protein CAWSGQGNQPQHF.

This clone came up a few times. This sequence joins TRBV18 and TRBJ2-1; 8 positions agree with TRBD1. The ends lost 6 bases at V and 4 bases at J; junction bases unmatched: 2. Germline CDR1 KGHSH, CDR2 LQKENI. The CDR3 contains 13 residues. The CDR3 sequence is CASSRTGYNEQFF. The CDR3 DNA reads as TGTGCCAGCTCTAGGACAGGGTACAATGAGCAGTTCTTC.

The CDR3 nucleotides are TGTGCCTGGACCCTCGCGGGAGGATTTGAGACCCAGTACTTC. Amino acids: CAWTLAGGFETQYF. The chain uses TRBV30 and TRBJ2-5; 8 nucleotides align to TRBD2. CDR3 length: 14 residues. The junction had 9 bases not matched to a gene; V was cut back by 4 bases and J by 5 bases. Germline V gives CDR1 GTSNPN, CDR2 SVGIG (reference sequence).

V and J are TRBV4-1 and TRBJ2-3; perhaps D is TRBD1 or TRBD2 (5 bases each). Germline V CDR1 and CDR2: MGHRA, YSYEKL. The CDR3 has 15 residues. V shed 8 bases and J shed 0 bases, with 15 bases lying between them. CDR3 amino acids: CASRRRDLSTDTQYF. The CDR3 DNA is TGCGCCAGCCGGCGACGGGACCTCAGCACAGATACGCAGTATTTT.

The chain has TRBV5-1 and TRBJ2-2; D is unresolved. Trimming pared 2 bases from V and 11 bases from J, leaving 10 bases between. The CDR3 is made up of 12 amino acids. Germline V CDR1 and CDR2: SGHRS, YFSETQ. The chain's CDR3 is CASSLLSSELFF. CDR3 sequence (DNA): TGCGCCAGCAGCTTATTAAGTTCCGAGCTGTTTTTT.

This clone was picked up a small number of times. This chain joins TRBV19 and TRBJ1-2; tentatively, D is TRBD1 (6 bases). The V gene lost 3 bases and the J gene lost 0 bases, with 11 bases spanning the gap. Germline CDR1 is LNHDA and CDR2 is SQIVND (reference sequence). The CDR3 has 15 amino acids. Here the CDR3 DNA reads TGTGCCAGTAGTATTCCACAGGGCGCTAACTATGGCTACACCTTC. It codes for CASSIPQGANYGYTF.

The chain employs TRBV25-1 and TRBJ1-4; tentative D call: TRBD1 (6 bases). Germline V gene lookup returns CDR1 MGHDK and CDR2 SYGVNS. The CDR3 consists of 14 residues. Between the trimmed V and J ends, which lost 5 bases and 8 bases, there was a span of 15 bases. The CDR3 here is CASSLGRGPEKLFF. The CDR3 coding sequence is TGTGCCAGCAGTTTGGGCAGGGGTCCGGAAAAACTGTTTTTT. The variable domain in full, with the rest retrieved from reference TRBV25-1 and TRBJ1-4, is EADIYQTPRYLVIGTGKKITLECSQTMGHDKMYWYQQDPGMELHLIHYSYGVNSTEKGDLSSESTVSRIRTEHFPLTLESARPSHTSQYLCASSLGRGPEKLFFGSGTQLSVL.

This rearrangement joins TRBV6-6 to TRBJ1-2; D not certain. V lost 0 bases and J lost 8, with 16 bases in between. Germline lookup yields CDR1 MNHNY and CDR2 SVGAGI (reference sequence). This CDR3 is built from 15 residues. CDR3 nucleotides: TGTGCCAGCAGTTACTCAATTGGCAGACCCCACGGCTACACCTTC. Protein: CASSYSIGRPHGYTF.

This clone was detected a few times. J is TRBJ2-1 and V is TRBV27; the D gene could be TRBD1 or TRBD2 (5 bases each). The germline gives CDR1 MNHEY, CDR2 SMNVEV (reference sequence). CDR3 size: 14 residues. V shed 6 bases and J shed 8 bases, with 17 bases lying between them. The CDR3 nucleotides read TGTGCCAGCAGGGGACCCTGGCCTCGGGATGAGCAGTTCTTC. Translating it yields CASRGPWPRDEQFF.

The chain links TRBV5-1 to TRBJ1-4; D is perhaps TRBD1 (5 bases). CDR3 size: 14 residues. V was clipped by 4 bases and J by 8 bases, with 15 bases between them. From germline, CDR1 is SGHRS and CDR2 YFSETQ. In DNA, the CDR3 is TGCGCCAGCAGCGCGGGCCTGGGGCGGGAAAAACTGTTTTTT. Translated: CASSAGLGREKLFF.

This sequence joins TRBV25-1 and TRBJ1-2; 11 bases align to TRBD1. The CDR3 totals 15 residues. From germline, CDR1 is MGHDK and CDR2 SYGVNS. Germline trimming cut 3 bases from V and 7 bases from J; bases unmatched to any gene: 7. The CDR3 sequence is CASSEAGTGGSGYTF. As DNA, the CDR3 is TGTGCCAGCAGTGAGGCCGGGACAGGGGGTAGTGGCTACACCTTC.